A single sample gave rise to the 8 T cell receptor beta chains below, sequenced in a study of cytomegalovirus exposure and HLA in healthy donors (TCRdb year 2017). Library preparation was by the immunoSEQ multiplex PCR assay. The multiplex PCR relied on a mix of 60 forward primers for TCR Vbeta segments and 13 reverse primers for TCR Jbeta segments. Sourced from immuneACCESS, this table was stored by TCRdb with only in-frame sequences that have V and J called. A share of the clones is absent; for the studies checked, an unresolved V gene accounts for under half, and the remainder has no known explanation. Here the sample has 100,000 or so clones; 70% to 80% occur a single time. The ten largest clones represent approximately 2.5% of the sample. The sequenced sample consisted of PBMCs. These receptors were obtained from a man aged 45 to 65 in good health and CMV-seropositive.

This chain links TRBV21-1 with TRBJ1-1; the table's D call, TRBD1, has no DNA check behind it. TRBV21-1 is deemed a pseudogene. This CDR3 comprises 13 residues. CDR3 region: CASSKGAKREAFF. The CDR3 DNA reads TGTGCCAGCAGCAAAGGGGCGAAACGTGAAGCTTTCTTT.

The chain uses TRBV27 and TRBJ2-1; D unclear. CDR1 is MNHEY and CDR2 is SMNVEV in the germline V gene (reference sequence). The CDR3 has 15 amino acids. Between the trimmed V and J ends, which lost 6 bases and 3 bases, there was a span of 15 bases. The CDR3 loop reads CASRGGLHSYNEQFF. DNA for the CDR3: TGTGCCAGCAGAGGTGGGCTACACAGCTACAATGAGCAGTTCTTC.

This chain connects TRBV7-8 to TRBJ2-5; 12 bases align to TRBD2. The CDR3 totals 19 residues. V dropped 2 bases and J dropped 1; count of bases not matched to a gene: 11. CDR1 and CDR2 from the germline V gene are SGHVS and FQNEAQ. The CDR3 reads CASSLSTSGGNLGQETQYF. DNA of the CDR3: TGTGCCAGCAGCTTATCAACTAGCGGGGGGAATTTGGGCCAAGAGACCCAGTACTTC.

This clone has just a few counts. The chain recombines TRBV2 with TRBJ2-1; 8 bases are shared with TRBD2. The ends lost 6 bases at V and 6 bases at J; junction bases unmatched: 4. Per germline, CDR1 SNHLY and CDR2 FYNNEI. The CDR3 consists of 13 residues. CDR3 amino acids: CASSFGLANEQFF. The CDR3 DNA sequence: TGTGCCAGCAGCTTCGGACTAGCCAATGAGCAGTTCTTC.

The J gene is TRBJ1-2, the V gene TRBV11-3; the D gene is possibly TRBD1 (6 bases). V was cut by 0 bases and J by 8 bases, with 10 bases left in between. The CDR3 length is 13 residues. The germline gives CDR1 SGHNT, CDR2 YENEEA. Here the CDR3 DNA reads TGTGCCAGCAGCTTAGAACAGGGACGAGGCTACACCTTC. Protein sequence: CASSLEQGRGYTF.

For this clone: Relative to the germline gene, one junction end is altered; a read error may explain this. The chain carries TRBV4-1 and TRBJ2-6, with TRBD1 as a possible D gene (5 bases). The germline V gene encodes CDR1 MGHRA and CDR2 YSYEKL. The length of the CDR3 is 18 residues. This chain's CDR3 is CASTQRPRARSGANVLTF. Here the CDR3 DNA reads TGCGCCAGCACCCAAAGGCCCAGGGCGAGGAGTGGGGCCAACGTCCTGACTTTC.

The chain employs TRBV25-1 and TRBJ2-5, with D perhaps TRBD2 (7 bases). The V gene lost 1 base and the J gene lost 5 bases, with 17 bases spanning the gap. This CDR3 has 16 amino acids. Germline V gives CDR1 MGHDK, CDR2 SYGVNS. The CDR3 DNA is TGTGCCAGCAGTGAATTAGGGGGGGGGCCTAGGGAGACCCAGTACTTC. The encoded protein is CASSELGGGPRETQYF. Full variable domain (outside the CDR3, taken from reference TRBV25-1 and TRBJ2-5): EADIYQTPRYLVIGTGKKITLECSQTMGHDKMYWYQQDPGMELHLIHYSYGVNSTEKGDLSSESTVSRIRTEHFPLTLESARPSHTSQYLCASSELGGGPRETQYFGPGTRLLVL.

V and J are TRBV27 and TRBJ2-3; 15 positions match TRBD2. Germline V gene lookup returns CDR1 MNHEY and CDR2 SMNVEV (reference sequence). This CDR3 has 18 amino acids. The ends lost 5 bases at V and 3 bases at J; junction bases unmatched: 9. CDR3 protein: CASSLRTSGGARTDTQYF. CDR3 bases: TGTGCCAGCAGTCTGCGGACTAGCGGGGGGGCCAGAACAGATACGCAGTATTTT.